In its sample, the clone carrying this TCR beta chain was seen many times. Its antigen is still unknown. In germline, CDR1 is SGHTA, CDR2 FQGNSA. This CDR3 has 15 amino acids. Trimming removed 6 bases from V and 4 bases from J; junction bases left unmatched: 11. This record comes from a study of T cell repertoires in cytomegalovirus infection. Study context: HLA-B-restricted CMV epitopes that are well studied were used alongside recently identified HLA-C-restricted ones.

TCRdb fed the reads into MiXCR, producing one record per CDR3 protein. The data hold hundreds of thousands of distinct CDR3 sequences, with 33% observed a single time. The chain links TRBV7-2 to TRBJ2-7; the match to TRBD1 covers 8 bases. This material consisted of cultured PBMCs, taken from culture after CMV antigen stimulation. This clonotype was obtained from a human donor in good health (CMV status not recorded). Some clones in this sample may be carry-over from other donors' samples. The CDR3: CASSQSPGTGYEQYF. DNA for the CDR3: TGTGCCAGCAGTCAATCCCCCGGGACAGGATACGAGCAGTACTTC.